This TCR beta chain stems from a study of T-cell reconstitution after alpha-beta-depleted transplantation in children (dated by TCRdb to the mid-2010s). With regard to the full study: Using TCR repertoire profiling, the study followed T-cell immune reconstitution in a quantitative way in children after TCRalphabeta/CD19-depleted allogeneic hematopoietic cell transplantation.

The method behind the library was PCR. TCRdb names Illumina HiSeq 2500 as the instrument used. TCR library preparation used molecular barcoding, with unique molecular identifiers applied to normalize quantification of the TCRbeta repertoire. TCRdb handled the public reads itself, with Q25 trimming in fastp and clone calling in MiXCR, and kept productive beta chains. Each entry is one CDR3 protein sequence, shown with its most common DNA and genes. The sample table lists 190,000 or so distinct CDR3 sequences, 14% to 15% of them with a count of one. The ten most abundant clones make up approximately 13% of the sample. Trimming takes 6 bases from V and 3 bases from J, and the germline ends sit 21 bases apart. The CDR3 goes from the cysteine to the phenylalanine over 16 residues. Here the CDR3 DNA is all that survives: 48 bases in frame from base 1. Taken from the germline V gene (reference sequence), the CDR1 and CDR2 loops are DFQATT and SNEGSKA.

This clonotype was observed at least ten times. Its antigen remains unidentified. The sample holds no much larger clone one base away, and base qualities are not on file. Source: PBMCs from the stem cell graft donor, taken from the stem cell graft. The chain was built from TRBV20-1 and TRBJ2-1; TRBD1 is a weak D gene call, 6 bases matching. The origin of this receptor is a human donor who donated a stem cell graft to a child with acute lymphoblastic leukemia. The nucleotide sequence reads TGCAGTGCCCTAGGCCTGGGGGCGAACCTCTACAATGAGCAGTTCTTC. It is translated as CSALGLGANLYNEQFF.